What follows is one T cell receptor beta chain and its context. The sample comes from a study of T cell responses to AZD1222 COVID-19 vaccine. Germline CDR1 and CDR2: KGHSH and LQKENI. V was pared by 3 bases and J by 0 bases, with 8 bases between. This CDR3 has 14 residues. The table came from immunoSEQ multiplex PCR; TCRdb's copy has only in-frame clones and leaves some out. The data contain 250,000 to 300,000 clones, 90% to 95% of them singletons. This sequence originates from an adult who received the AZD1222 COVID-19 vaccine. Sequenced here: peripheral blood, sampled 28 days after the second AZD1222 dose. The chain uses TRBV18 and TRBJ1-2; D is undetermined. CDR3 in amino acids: CASSPSRSNYGYTF. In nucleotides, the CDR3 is TGTGCCAGCTCACCCAGCCGCTCTAACTATGGCTACACCTTC.